This TCR beta chain stems from a study of CD8+ T cells in alopecia areata. General study points: Many expanded lesional clones persisted in scalp and blood during tofacitinib.

The CDR3 runs to 11 residues. Germline CDR1 reads SGHDT; CDR2 reads YYEEEE. V dropped 2 bases and J dropped 11 bases, with 9 bases sitting between them. Sequencing templates came from extracted RNA that was reverse transcribed into cDNA. The assay was immunoSEQ multiplex PCR, and TCRdb's table has in-frame clones only and misses some. The sample has over 70,000 clones, 60% to 70% seen once. Details on this clone: Its antigen is currently unknown.

Regarding treatment: oral pan-JAK inhibitor, 5-10 mg twice daily. The starting material was CD8+ T cells sorted from blood, obtained at week 24, from a patient treated with tofacitinib. The sequence derives from a human donor with alopecia areata. This chain joins TRBV5-6 and TRBJ2-3; D tentatively reads TRBD1 or TRBD2 (5 bases each). In DNA form, the CDR3 reads TGTGCCAGCAGCTTTGGTGGGGGGCAGTATTTT. Its protein is CASSFGGGQYF. The full variable domain, completed using reference TRBV5-6 and TRBJ2-3, is DAGVTQSPTHLIKTRGQQVTLRCSPKSGHDTVSWYQQALGQGPQFIFQYYEEEERQRGNFPDRFSGHQFPNYSSELNVNALLLGDSALYLCASSFGGGQYFGPGTRLTVL.